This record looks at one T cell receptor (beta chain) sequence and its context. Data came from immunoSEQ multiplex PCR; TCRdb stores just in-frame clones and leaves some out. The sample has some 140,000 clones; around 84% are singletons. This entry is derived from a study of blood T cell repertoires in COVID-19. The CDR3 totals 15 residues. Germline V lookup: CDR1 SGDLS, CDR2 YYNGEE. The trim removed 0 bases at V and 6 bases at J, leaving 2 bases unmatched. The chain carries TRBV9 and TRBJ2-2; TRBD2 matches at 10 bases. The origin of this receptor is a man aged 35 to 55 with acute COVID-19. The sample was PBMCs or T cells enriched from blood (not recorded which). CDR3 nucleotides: TGTGCCAGCAGCGTAGGAGCGGGAGGGCCCGGGGAGCTGTTTTTT. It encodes CASSVGAGGPGELFF.